Presented here are 30 T cell receptor beta chains from one specimen sequenced in a study of blood T cells in healthy people across ages (dated by TCRdb to about 2015). The method was 5' RACE. The sample was run on an Illumina HiSeq 2500. A second roughly 7 to 11 cycle PCR used a sample-barcoded 5' primer and a J-beta primer mix. TCRdb ran its own pipeline on the public reads, namely fastp trimming at Q25 and MiXCR clone calling, and kept in-frame beta chains. Here each entry gathers all rows of one CDR3 protein and keeps the most common genes and DNA. Within this sample are over 500,000 distinct CDR3 sequences, with roughly half of them counted one time only. The ten largest clones take up roughly 12% of the sample. The specimen was blood. These receptors were taken from a woman older than 75 in good health.

This clonotype was seen at least ten times. The chain recombines TRBV2 with TRBJ2-1, with 10 bases identical to TRBD1. The CDR3 has 13 residues. Per the germline V gene, CDR1 is SNHLY and CDR2 is FYNNEI. Trimming removed 10 bases from V and 4 bases from J; junction bases left unmatched: 4. CDR3 nucleotides: TGTGCCACTAGACAGGGGGCGTACAATGAGCAGTTCTTC. Protein: CATRQGAYNEQFF.

The chain recombines TRBV7-8 with TRBJ2-1; 10 nucleotides line up with TRBD1. CDR3 length: 15 amino acids. J lost 5 bases, V lost 3 bases, and 4 bases had no gene match. Germline V lookup: CDR1 SGHVS, CDR2 FQNEAQ. The CDR3 nucleotides are TGTGCCAGCAGCTTGGGACAGGGGAAAAACAATGAGCAGTTCTTC. Its protein product is CASSLGQGKNNEQFF.

CDR3 nucleotides: TGTGCCAGCAGCCCGACTAGCGTGCACGAGCAGTACTTC. As protein: CASSPTSVHEQYF. The chain couples TRBV11-2 to TRBJ2-7, with 8 bases that match TRBD2. The trim removed 5 bases at V and 5 bases at J, leaving 5 bases unmatched. CDR1 and CDR2 from the germline V gene are SGHAT and FQNNGV. CDR3 length: 13 residues.

This chain joins TRBV11-3 and TRBJ2-5; 9 positions agree with TRBD2. The V gene's germline CDR1 is SGHNT and CDR2 YENEEA. The CDR3 covers 16 residues. V lost 3 bases and J lost 11; bases outside the gene matches: 16. CDR3 region: CASSFGSGRRGNEQYF. CDR3 nucleotides: TGTGCCAGCAGCTTTGGTAGCGGGAGAAGAGGTAATGAGCAGTACTTC. Full variable domain (remainder filled in from reference TRBV11-3 and TRBJ2-5): EAGVVQSPRYKIIEKKQPVAFWCNPISGHNTLYWYLQNLGQGPELLIRYENEEAVDDSQLPKDRFSAERLKGVDSTLKIQPAELGDSAVYLCASSFGSGRRGNEQYFGPGTRLLVL.

Comments on this clonotype: Mismatch with germline at one junction end may stem from a read error. The chain employs TRBV20-1 and TRBJ2-2, with 13 nucleotides matching TRBD2. This CDR3 spans 16 amino acids. The V gene's germline CDR1 is DFQATT and CDR2 SNEGSKA (reference sequence). CDR3 loop: CGARPGLAGVGGELFF. The CDR3, as DNA: TGCGGTGCACGACCCGGACTAGCGGGAGTTGGAGGGGAGCTGTTTTTT.

This chain links TRBV7-9 with TRBJ2-5; D is possibly TRBD1 (6 bases). Germline loops: CDR1 SEHNR, CDR2 FQNEAQ (reference sequence). CDR3 length: 15 amino acids. The V and J ends lost 5 bases and 4 bases respectively, with 17 bases between them. The CDR3 DNA reads TGTGCCAGCAGCGACTCGGGACATCCCGGAGAGACCCAGTACTTC. Amino acid sequence: CASSDSGHPGETQYF.

This clonotype came up many times. This chain links TRBV4-2 with TRBJ2-1, with D maybe TRBD1 (6 bases). Germline loops: CDR1 LGHNA, CDR2 YNFKEQ. CDR3 size: 17 residues. The V end was cut by 3 bases, the J end by 4 bases, with 19 bases between. As DNA, the CDR3 is TGTGCCAGCAGCCAGTTACTCGGGACACTCATATACAATGAGCAGTTCTTC. Translation gives CASSQLLGTLIYNEQFF.

As concerns this clonotype: A clone one base away is much larger, so this may be a read error. This chain links TRBV29-1 with TRBJ2-1, with TRBD2 matching over 8 bases. CDR1 is SQVTM, CDR2 ANQGSEA, per germline. J gave up 5 bases and V 0 bases, and 6 bases lay outside the gene matches. The CDR3 extends over 15 amino acids. CDR3 DNA: TGCAGCGTTGAAGATCGTGATAGCGGGGACAATGAGCAGTTCTTC. It encodes CSVEDRDSGDNEQFF.

This clonotype occurred a few times. The chain combines TRBV12-3 or TRBV12-4 with TRBJ2-2; perhaps TRBD1 as D (6 bases). V lost 4 bases, J lost 5 bases, and 8 bases lay in between. There are 13 residues in the CDR3. The CDR3 coding sequence is TGTGCCAGCAGTTCACAGGGTACCGGGGAGCTGTTTTTT. Translating it yields CASSSQGTGELFF.

This chain connects TRBV3-1 to TRBJ1-4; 8 nucleotides line up with TRBD1. Germline CDR1 reads LGHDT; CDR2 reads YNNKEL (reference sequence). This CDR3 is 17 amino acids long. V lost 0 bases, J lost 2 bases, and 5 bases stayed unmatched. The CDR3 DNA reads TGTGCCAGCAGCCAAGATGGGACAGGCGCGACTAATGAAAAACTGTTTTTT. It encodes CASSQDGTGATNEKLFF.

V usage is TRBV6-5 and J usage is TRBJ1-5; D unresolved. There are 14 residues in the CDR3. Germline assignment: CDR1 MNHEY and CDR2 SVGAGI. Trimming removed 8 bases from V and 6 bases from J, with 17 bases in between. The CDR3 DNA sequence: TGTGCCAGCGGACCCCAAGGAGGGCTTCAGCCCCAGCATTTT. Translating gives CASGPQGGLQPQHF.

This clonotype has at least ten counts. The rearrangement links TRBV2 to TRBJ2-3, with D perhaps TRBD1 (6 bases). The germline V gene encodes CDR1 SNHLY and CDR2 FYNNEI. The CDR3 sequence is 15 residues long. Between the trimmed V and J ends, which lost 3 bases and 1 base, there was a span of 11 bases. The CDR3 bases are TGTGCCAGCAGTGATATGGGGGCCGGCACAGATACGCAGTATTTT. Its protein is CASSDMGAGTDTQYF. Combining the CDR3 with reference TRBV2 and TRBJ2-3 gives the whole variable domain EPEVTQTPSHQVTQMGQEVILRCVPISNHLYFYWYRQILGQKVEFLVSFYNNEISEKSEIFDDQFSVERPDGSNFTLKIRSTKLEDSAMYFCASSDMGAGTDTQYFGPGTRLTVL.

In its sample, this clonotype was seen a few times. V usage is TRBV20-1 and J usage is TRBJ2-1; 10 bases line up with TRBD2. The J call could be wrong; TRBJ2-7 is a better fit for the DNA end. Germline assignment: CDR1 DFQATT and CDR2 SNEGSKA (reference sequence). CDR3 length: 15 amino acids. The CDR3 coding sequence is TGCAGTGCGCCGCAACTAGCGGGACAATTCAATGAGCAGTACTTC. It codes for CSAPQLAGQFNEQYF.

This clonotype was detected only once. V and J are TRBV6-5 and TRBJ2-5, with 9 bases lining up with TRBD1. This CDR3 spans 15 amino acids. CDR1 and CDR2 (germline): MNHEY, SVGAGI. J lost 4 bases, V lost 4 bases, and 7 bases had no gene match. CDR3 amino acids: CASSSLGTGRETQYF. CDR3 coding DNA: TGTGCCAGCAGTTCCCTTGGGACAGGGAGAGAGACCCAGTACTTC.

V is TRBV9 and J is TRBJ2-5; 8 bases map to TRBD2. V lost 0 bases, J lost 2 bases, and 9 bases stayed unmatched. Per germline, CDR1 SGDLS and CDR2 YYNGEE. The CDR3 spans 17 residues. Written as DNA, the CDR3 is TGTGCCAGCAGCGTAGCCCCCGGGGGGGGTAGTCAAGAGACCCAGTACTTC. Translated: CASSVAPGGGSQETQYF.

This clonotype was counted between two and nine times. This chain links TRBV3-1 with TRBJ1-5, with unresolved D. Germline values: CDR1 LGHDT, CDR2 YNNKEL (reference sequence). This CDR3 has 17 residues. V lost 1 base, J lost 9 bases, and 22 bases lay in between. The CDR3 spells CASSQGGGVTVLWPQHF. CDR3 nucleotides: TGTGCCAGCAGCCAAGGGGGAGGCGTTACGGTTTTGTGGCCCCAGCATTTT.

A word on this clonotype: A read error may explain this, as a much larger clone is one base away. The V call is TRBV27, the J call TRBJ2-5; D not certain. The CDR3 covers 13 residues. Per the germline V gene, CDR1 is MNHEY and CDR2 is SMNVEV (reference sequence). The CDR3 coding sequence is TGTGCCGGCAGTTTTGCCCGTCAAGAGACCCAGTACTTC. Protein sequence: CAGSFARQETQYF.

This clonotype appeared a single time. The chain joins TRBV2 to TRBJ1-2; possibly TRBD1 for D (6 bases). Per germline, CDR1 SNHLY and CDR2 FYNNEI. Trimming cost V 6 bases and J 0 bases, with 14 bases left between them. The CDR3 loop spans 15 amino acids. CDR3 sequence: CASSLQGDANYGYTF. As DNA, the CDR3 is TGTGCCAGCAGCCTACAGGGAGATGCTAACTATGGCTACACCTTC.

This clonotype was found a few times. The J gene is TRBJ1-4, the V gene TRBV28, with 7 nucleotides matching TRBD1. The V gene's germline CDR1 is MDHEN and CDR2 SYDVKM. After removal of 3 bases from V and 8 bases from J, the junction contained 3 bases not matched to a gene. The CDR3 consists of 13 residues. CDR3 residues: CASSFTGDEKLFF. CDR3 DNA: TGTGCCAGCAGTTTTACAGGGGACGAAAAACTGTTTTTT.

This clonotype has at least ten counts. This chain links TRBV6-6 with TRBJ2-6; TRBD1 matches 9 bases. The CDR3 totals 15 residues. V was pared by 5 bases and J by 6 bases, with 5 bases of the junction left unmatched. CDR1 is MNHNY, CDR2 SVGAGI, per germline (reference sequence). CDR3 amino acids: CASSPTGGSANVLTF. In DNA form, the CDR3 reads TGTGCCAGCAGTCCCACAGGGGGCTCGGCCAACGTCCTGACTTTC.

The chain uses TRBV5-1 and TRBJ1-5; 7 bases align to TRBD1. CDR1 is SGHRS, CDR2 YFSETQ, per germline. The CDR3 runs to 14 residues. The CDR3 coding sequence is TGCACCGGCAGCGGAGGGGACAGCTCGCAGCCCCAGCATTTT. Its translation is CTGSGGDSSQPQHF.

This clonotype was counted between two and nine times. This may come from a read error, since a much larger clone is one base off. The rearrangement joins TRBV5-1 to TRBJ2-1; D may be TRBD2 (5 bases). Germline-derived CDR1 and CDR2 are SGHRS and YFSETQ. Trimming removed 4 bases from V and 8 bases from J, with 16 bases in between. This CDR3 spans 14 amino acids. The CDR3, as DNA: TGCGCCAGCAGCGTGATCCTAGCCTCAGATGAGCAGTTCTTC. Amino acid sequence: CASSVILASDEQFF.

There are many counts of this clonotype. The CDR3 region has the DNA TGTGCCAGCAGCAGGGACGGCGGGATAAGCGAGCAGTACTTC. Translated, it gives CASSRDGGISEQYF. The chain has TRBV9 and TRBJ2-5, with D possibly matching TRBD2 (6 bases). With the DNA end fitting TRBJ2-7 better, the J assignment may be wrong. This CDR3 contains 14 residues. Germline CDR1 reads SGDLS; CDR2 reads YYNGEE.

In its sample, this clonotype was seen a few times. It may be a read error: a sequence one base away is much more abundant. CDR3 bases: TGTGCCACCCAGGGCCCTGGGGCAGATACGCAGTATTTT. This codes for CATQGPGADTQYF. The rearrangement links TRBV6-5 to TRBJ2-3; a possible D gene is TRBD1 (5 bases). Trimming stripped 10 bases from V and 4 bases from J, with 15 bases between. The CDR3 runs 13 residues. Germline V gene sequence: CDR1 MNHEY, CDR2 SVGAGI.

The CDR3 spells CASDRDRNEKLFF. The CDR3 nucleotides read TGTGCCAGTGACCGGGACAGAAATGAAAAACTGTTTTTT. The chain links TRBV7-9 to TRBJ1-4; 7 bases match TRBD1. Trimming at V came to 9 bases and at J to 5 bases, leaving 6 bases not matched to a gene. The CDR3 runs 13 residues. Per the germline V gene, CDR1 is SEHNR and CDR2 is FQNEAQ (reference sequence).

This clonotype was seen once. A much larger clone differs from this one at a single base, so this may be a read error. The V gene is TRBV2, the J gene TRBJ2-3, with a tentative D call TRBD2 (6 bases). The CDR3 covers 16 residues. Germline V lookup: CDR1 SNHLY, CDR2 FYNNEI. V shed 1 base and J shed 4 bases, with 15 bases lying between them. The CDR3 DNA follows: TGTGCCAGCAGTGAAGGGGCGGGACCTAGCGCAGATACGCAGTATTTT. It yields the protein CASSEGAGPSADTQYF. Based on the CDR3 plus reference TRBV2 and TRBJ2-3, the full variable domain is EPEVTQTPSHQVTQMGQEVILRCVPISNHLYFYWYRQILGQKVEFLVSFYNNEISEKSEIFDDQFSVERPDGSNFTLKIRSTKLEDSAMYFCASSEGAGPSADTQYFGPGTRLTVL.

The rearrangement links TRBV6-6 to TRBJ1-5, with TRBD1 as a possible D gene (5 bases). V was pared by 2 bases and J by 1 base, with 15 bases between. CDR1 and CDR2 (germline): MNHNY, SVGAGI (reference sequence). The CDR3 totals 17 residues. CDR3 sequence: CASSYHHPGTSNQPQHF. Written as DNA, the CDR3 is TGTGCCAGCAGTTACCATCATCCAGGGACCAGCAATCAGCCCCAGCATTTT.

This clonotype was recorded many times. The chain is built from TRBV24-1 and TRBJ2-7; D is possibly TRBD2 (5 bases). The CDR3 has 13 residues. Trimming pared 1 base from V and 7 bases from J, leaving 10 bases between. Germline CDR1 is KGHDR and CDR2 is SFDVKD. The DNA for the CDR3 is TGTGCCACCAGTGATTTACGGAGCGGTGAGCAGTACTTC. Translation: CATSDLRSGEQYF.

This clonotype was picked up one time. This chain uses TRBV13 with TRBJ1-2, with D perhaps TRBD1 (6 bases). Germline V lookup: CDR1 PRHDT, CDR2 FYEKMQ (reference sequence). The V and J ends lost 5 bases and 0 bases respectively, with 10 bases between them. This CDR3 is 14 amino acids long. CDR3 sequence (DNA): TGTGCCAGCAGCCGGCGGACAGCTAACTATGGCTACACCTTC. It is translated as CASSRRTANYGYTF.

CDR3 loop: CSGSEETQYF. The CDR3 nucleotides read TGCAGCGGTAGTGAGGAGACCCAGTACTTC. The J gene is TRBJ2-7, the V gene TRBV29-1; D gene unclear. The J call may be mistaken, given a closer DNA end match to TRBJ2-5. The CDR3 sequence is 10 residues long. Germline CDR1 is SQVTM and CDR2 is ANQGSEA.